Included here is one T cell receptor (beta chain) sequence, with context. Its antigen is as yet unknown. These data originate in a study of OX40 agonist ivuxolimab in advanced cancers. Broader study findings: In the 0.1 to 3.0 mg/kg range, CD4+ and CD8+ blood T cells had expanded clonally by week 6.

TCRdb's copy holds only in-frame clones and misses some; the assay was immunoSEQ multiplex PCR. Among about 89,000 clones listed, around nine tenths were seen once. This CDR3 comprises 14 residues. Trimming cost V 0 bases and J 6 bases; bases outside gene matches: 3. Germline CDR1 SGDLS, CDR2 YYNGEE. The starting material was CD4+ or CD8+ T cells sorted from blood, obtained in a trial of the OX40 agonist ivuxolimab. The chain recombines TRBV9 with TRBJ2-7; TRBD1 matches at 10 bases. The sequence was collected from an adult with an advanced solid tumor such as melanoma, head and neck, liver or kidney cancer. The CDR3 DNA reads TGTGCCAGCAGCGTAGAGGGACAGGGGCTCGAGCAGTACTTC. Translated: CASSVEGQGLEQYF.